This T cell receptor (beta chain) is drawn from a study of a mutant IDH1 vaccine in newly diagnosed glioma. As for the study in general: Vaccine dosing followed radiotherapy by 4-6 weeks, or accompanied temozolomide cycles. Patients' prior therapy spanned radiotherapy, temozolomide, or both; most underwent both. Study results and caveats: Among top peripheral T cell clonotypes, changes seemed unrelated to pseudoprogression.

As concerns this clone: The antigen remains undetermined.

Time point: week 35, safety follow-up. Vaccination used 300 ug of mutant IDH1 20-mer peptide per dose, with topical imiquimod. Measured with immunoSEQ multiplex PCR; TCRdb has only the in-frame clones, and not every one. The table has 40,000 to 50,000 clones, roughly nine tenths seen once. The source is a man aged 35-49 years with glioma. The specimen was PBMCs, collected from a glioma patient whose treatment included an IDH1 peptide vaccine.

As DNA, the CDR3 is TGTGCCAGCAGTGAGCCAGGGACAGGCGAGCAGTACTTC. Translating gives CASSEPGTGEQYF. V usage is TRBV6-1 and J usage is TRBJ2-7, with 8 bases that match TRBD1. Germline CDR1 MNHNS, CDR2 SASEGT. This CDR3 has 13 amino acids. V was clipped by 3 bases and J by 6 bases; unmatched bases: 4.